This record covers a single T cell receptor (beta chain). What it binds is unknown. PCR involved 60 Vbeta and 13 Jbeta primers. Method: immunoSEQ multiplex PCR; TCRdb's copy keeps in-frame clones and lacks some. This sample has around 150,000 clones, with about 81% found just once. Germline loops: CDR1 SQVTM, CDR2 ANQGSEA. This CDR3 contains 14 residues. V was trimmed by 8 bases and J by 0 bases, leaving 15 bases between them. Donors counted as nominally healthy when sampled, yet unrecorded immune exposures were likely. This entry is derived from a study of cytomegalovirus exposure and HLA in healthy donors. Study results and caveats: Later on, a genetic analysis was performed. It linked a missense variant in DCLRE1C with V- and J-gene trimming of TCR beta. Differences between HLA loci emerged in a later analysis of TCR association rates, with DRB1 most and HLA-C fewest.

The source of this sequence is a girl aged 2 to 10 in good health and CMV-seropositive. This rearrangement joins TRBV29-1 to TRBJ2-3, with D perhaps matching TRBD2 (6 bases). The sequencing sample was made of PBMCs. DNA of the CDR3: TGCAGCTTAGCGCGGGATTCTAGCACAGATACGCAGTATTTT. Translation gives CSLARDSSTDTQYF.